Below, one T cell receptor beta chain is given with its context. The antigen is unknown. The healthy adult donors were HIV-negative and reported no recent acute infections or vaccinations. It was into CD45RA+ naive and CD45RA-negative memory subsets that the CD4+ cells were split. Trimming shortened V by 2 bases and J by 5 bases, and 4 bases separated the two germline ends. The CDR3 runs to 12 residues. Germline CDR1 is LNHDA and CDR2 is SQIVND (reference sequence). Only in-frame clones appear in the TCRdb table, and some are missing; sequencing was by immunoSEQ multiplex PCR. The repertoire holds about 2.4 million clones, with around nine tenths as singletons. This sample is part of a study of shared clonotypes between healthy human individuals. Study at large: Ranging from 18 to 49 in age, donors were two women and a few men.

Findings and caveats of the study: The study found about 5% of naive CD4 clonotypes shared across a few donors.

The genes are TRBV19 and TRBJ2-1; D is unresolved. The clonotype originates from a young man in good health. Sequencing was carried out using naive CD4+ T cells sorted from blood. Subset described: CD45RA+ positively selected. For the CDR3, the DNA is TGTGCCAGTAGTATAACGAACAATGAGCAGTTCTTC. It encodes CASSITNNEQFF.